This record concerns one TCR beta chain sequence. Profiling relied on immunoSEQ multiplex PCR, and the TCRdb table lists in-frame clones only, not all of them. Among fewer than 250,000 clones, roughly 89% were seen once, and the ten largest hold 2.5% to 3%. These data originate in a study of blood T cell repertoires in COVID-19. About the study: Sources were T cells, B-cell-depleted T cells, or PBMCs; the material itself was cDNA or gDNA.

The CDR3 is 14 residues long. V lost 1 base and J 8 bases, leaving 12 bases between the germline ends. Germline CDR1 reads SGHVS; CDR2 reads FQNEAQ. Participants' own reports of clinical history determined their cohort assignment. Sequenced: PBMCs or T cells enriched from blood (not recorded which). This chain links TRBV7-8 with TRBJ2-1; TRBD1 is a possible D gene (5 bases). The clonotype was recovered from a young woman with acute COVID-19. Here the CDR3 reads CASSLDQGPYEQFF. The CDR3 DNA reads TGTGCCAGCAGCTTAGATCAGGGTCCCTATGAGCAGTTCTTC.